The entry below gives a single T cell receptor (beta chain) sequence along with its context. MiXCR, run by TCRdb on the RT-PCR reads, gives a single entry per CDR3 protein. Of hundreds of thousands of distinct CDR3 sequences listed, approximately 15% are singletons. Germline CDR1 SGDLS, CDR2 YYNGEE. This CDR3 region has 16 residues. V lost 0 bases, J lost 2 bases, and 13 bases lay in between. Input material: memory CD4+ T cells from blood. The genes are TRBV9 and TRBJ2-3; possibly TRBD1 for D (5 bases). This TCR was sampled from a female donor in good health, serving as a healthy control. The DNA of the CDR3 is TGTGCCAGCAGCGTAGAAAGGGGCTACTTCACAGATACGCAGTATTTT. As protein: CASSVERGYFTDTQYF. The whole variable domain, filled in from reference TRBV9 and TRBJ2-3, reads DSGVTQTPKHLITATGQRVTLRCSPRSGDLSVYWYQQSLDQGLQFLIQYYNGEERAKGNILERFSAQQFPDLHSELNLSSLELGDSALYFCASSVERGYFTDTQYFGPGTRLTVL.